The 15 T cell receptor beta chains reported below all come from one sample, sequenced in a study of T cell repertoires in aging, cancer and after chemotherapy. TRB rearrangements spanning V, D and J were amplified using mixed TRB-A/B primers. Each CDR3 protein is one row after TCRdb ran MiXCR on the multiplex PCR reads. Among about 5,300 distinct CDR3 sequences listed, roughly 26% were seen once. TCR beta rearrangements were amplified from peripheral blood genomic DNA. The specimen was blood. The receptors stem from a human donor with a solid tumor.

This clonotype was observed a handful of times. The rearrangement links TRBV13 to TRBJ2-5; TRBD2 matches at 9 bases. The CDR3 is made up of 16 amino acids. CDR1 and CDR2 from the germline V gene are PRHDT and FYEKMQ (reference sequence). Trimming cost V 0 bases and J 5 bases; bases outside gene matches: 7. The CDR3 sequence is CASSLGTSGGEETQYF. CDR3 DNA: TGTGCCAGCAGCTTAGGGACTAGCGGAGGAGAGGAGACCCAGTACTTC.

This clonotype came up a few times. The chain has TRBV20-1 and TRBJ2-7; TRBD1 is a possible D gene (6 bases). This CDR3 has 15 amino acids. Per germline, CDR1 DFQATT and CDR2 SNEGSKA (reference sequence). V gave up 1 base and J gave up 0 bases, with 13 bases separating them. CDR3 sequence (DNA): TGCAGTGCTAGAGTGACAGGTTTTAGCTCCTACGAGCAGTACTTC. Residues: CSARVTGFSSYEQYF.

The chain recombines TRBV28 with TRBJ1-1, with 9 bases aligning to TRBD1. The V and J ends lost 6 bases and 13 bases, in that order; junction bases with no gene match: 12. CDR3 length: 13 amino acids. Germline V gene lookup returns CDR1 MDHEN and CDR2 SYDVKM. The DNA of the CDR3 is TGTGCCAGCAGACTAGCGCCGGGACAGGGTTGTTTCTTT. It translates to CASRLAPGQGCFF.

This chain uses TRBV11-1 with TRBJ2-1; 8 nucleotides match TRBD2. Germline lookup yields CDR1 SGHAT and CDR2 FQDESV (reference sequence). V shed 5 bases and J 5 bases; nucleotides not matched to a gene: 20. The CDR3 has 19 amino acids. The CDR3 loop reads CASSTDPGLGFKVNNEQFF. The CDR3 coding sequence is TGTGCCAGCAGCACAGATCCGGGACTAGGGTTTAAAGTTAACAATGAGCAGTTCTTC.

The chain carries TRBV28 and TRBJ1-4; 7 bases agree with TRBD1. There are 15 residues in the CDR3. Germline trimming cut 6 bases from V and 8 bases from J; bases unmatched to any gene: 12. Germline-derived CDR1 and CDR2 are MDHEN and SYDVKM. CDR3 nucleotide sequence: TGTGCCAGCAGGACGATCGGACAGGCAGGGGAAAAACTGTTTTTT. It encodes CASRTIGQAGEKLFF.

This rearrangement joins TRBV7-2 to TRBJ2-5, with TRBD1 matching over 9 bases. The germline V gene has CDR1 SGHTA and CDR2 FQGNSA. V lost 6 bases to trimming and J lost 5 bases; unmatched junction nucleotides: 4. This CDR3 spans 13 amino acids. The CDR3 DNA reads TGTGCCAGCAGTATGACAGGGGGGGAGACCCAGTACTTC. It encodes CASSMTGGETQYF.

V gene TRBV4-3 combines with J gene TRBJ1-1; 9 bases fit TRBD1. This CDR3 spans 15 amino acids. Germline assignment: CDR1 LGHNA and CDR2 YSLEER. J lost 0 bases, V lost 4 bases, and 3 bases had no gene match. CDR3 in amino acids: CASSRGTGMNTEAFF. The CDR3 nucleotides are TGCGCCAGCAGCCGAGGGACAGGGATGAACACTGAAGCTTTCTTT.

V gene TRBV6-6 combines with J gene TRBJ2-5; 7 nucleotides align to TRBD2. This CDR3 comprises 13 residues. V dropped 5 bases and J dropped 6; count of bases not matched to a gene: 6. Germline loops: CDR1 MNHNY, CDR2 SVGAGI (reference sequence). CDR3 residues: CASSTSALKTQYF. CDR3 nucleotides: TGTGCCAGCAGTACTAGCGCTCTGAAGACCCAGTACTTC.

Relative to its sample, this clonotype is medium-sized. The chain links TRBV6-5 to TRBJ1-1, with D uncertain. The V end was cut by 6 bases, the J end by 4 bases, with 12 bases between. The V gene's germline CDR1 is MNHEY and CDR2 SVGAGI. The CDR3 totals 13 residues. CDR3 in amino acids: CASRITSATEAFF. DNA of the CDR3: TGTGCCAGCAGAATTACATCAGCCACTGAAGCTTTCTTT.

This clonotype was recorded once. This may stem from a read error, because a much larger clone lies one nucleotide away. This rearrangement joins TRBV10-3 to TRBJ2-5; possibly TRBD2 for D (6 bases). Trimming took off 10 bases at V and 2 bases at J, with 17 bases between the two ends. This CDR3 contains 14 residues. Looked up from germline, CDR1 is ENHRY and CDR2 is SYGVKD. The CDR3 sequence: CATTEGRGQETQYF. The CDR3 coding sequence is TGTGCCACCACTGAGGGTCGGGGGCAAGAGACCCAGTACTTC.

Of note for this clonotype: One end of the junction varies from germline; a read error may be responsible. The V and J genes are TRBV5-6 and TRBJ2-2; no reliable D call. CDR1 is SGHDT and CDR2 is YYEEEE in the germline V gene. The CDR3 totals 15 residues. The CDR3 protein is CASSPAAEGTGELFF. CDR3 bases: TGCGCCAGCAGCCCCGCTGCGGAAGGCACCGGGGAGCTGTTTTTT.

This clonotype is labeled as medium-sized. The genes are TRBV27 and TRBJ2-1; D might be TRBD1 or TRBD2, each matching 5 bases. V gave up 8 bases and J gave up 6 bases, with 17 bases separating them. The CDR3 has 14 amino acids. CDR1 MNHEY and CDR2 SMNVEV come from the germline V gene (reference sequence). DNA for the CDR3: TGTGCCAGCGGTAATTCATGGGGGTCCAATGAGCAGTTCTTC. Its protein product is CASGNSWGSNEQFF.

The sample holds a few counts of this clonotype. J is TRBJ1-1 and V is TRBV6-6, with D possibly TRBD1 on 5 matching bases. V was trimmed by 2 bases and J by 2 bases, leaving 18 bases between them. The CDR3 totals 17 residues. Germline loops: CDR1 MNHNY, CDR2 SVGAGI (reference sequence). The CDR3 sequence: CASSYPSLGQANTEAFF. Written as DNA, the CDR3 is TGTGCCAGCAGTTACCCGTCCTTGGGGCAGGCAAACACTGAAGCTTTCTTT.

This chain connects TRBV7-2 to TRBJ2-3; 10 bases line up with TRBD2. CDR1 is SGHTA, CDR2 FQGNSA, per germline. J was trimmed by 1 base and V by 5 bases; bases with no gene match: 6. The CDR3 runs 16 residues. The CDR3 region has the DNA TGTGCCAGCAGCGGACGGACTAGCGGTGGCACAGATACGCAGTATTTT. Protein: CASSGRTSGGTDTQYF.

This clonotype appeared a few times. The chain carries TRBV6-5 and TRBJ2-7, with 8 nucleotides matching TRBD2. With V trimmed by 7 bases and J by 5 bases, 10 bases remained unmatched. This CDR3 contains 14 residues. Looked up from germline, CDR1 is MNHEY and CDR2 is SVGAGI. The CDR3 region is CASTNGGLVDEQYF. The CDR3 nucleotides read TGTGCCAGCACTAACGGGGGACTAGTCGACGAGCAGTACTTC.